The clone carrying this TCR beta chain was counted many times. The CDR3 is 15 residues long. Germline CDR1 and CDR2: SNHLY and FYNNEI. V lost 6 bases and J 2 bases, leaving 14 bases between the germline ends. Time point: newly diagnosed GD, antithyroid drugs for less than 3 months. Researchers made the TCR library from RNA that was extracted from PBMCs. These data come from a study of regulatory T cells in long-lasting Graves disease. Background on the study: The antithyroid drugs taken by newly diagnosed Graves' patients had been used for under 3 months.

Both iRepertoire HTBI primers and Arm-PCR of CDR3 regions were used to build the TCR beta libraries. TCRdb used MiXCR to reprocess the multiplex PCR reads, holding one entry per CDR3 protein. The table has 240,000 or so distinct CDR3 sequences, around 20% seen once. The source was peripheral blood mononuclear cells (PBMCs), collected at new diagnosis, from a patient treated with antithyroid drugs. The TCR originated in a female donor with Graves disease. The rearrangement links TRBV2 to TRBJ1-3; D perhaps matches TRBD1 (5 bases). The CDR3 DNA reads TGTGCCAGCAGAGGGGTCGGGGGTGCTGGAAACACCATATATTTT. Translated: CASRGVGGAGNTIYF. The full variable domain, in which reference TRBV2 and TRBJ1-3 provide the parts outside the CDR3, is EPEVTQTPSHQVTQMGQEVILRCVPISNHLYFYWYRQILGQKVEFLVSFYNNEISEKSEIFDDQFSVERPDGSNFTLKIRSTKLEDSAMYFCASRGVGGAGNTIYFGEGSWLTVV.